This entry describes one T cell receptor beta chain. The source of the sample is a study of blood T cell repertoires in COVID-19. As for the study in general: Both acute and convalescent COVID-19 samples were obtained from the United States, Italy and Spain. PBMCs, B-cell-depleted T cells, or T cells were the source of the cDNA or gDNA that made up the material.

Individuals drawn from 20 to 30 US areas were roughly 18 to 89 years old. Self-reported history from a screening survey and questionnaire set each donor's cohort. Assay: immunoSEQ multiplex PCR; the TCRdb copy retains only in-frame clones and omits some. The sample has 200,000 to 250,000 clones, 86% seen once. The origin of this receptor is a woman aged 40-49 years with acute COVID-19. The sample was PBMCs or T cells enriched from blood (not recorded which).

The CDR3 nucleotides read TGTGCCAGAACAGGGGTAATAAACACTGAAGCTTTCTTT. This encodes CARTGVINTEAFF. The rearrangement links TRBV2 to TRBJ1-1; 7 nucleotides agree with TRBD1. V was clipped by 9 bases and J by 2 bases; unmatched bases: 6. CDR1 SNHLY and CDR2 FYNNEI come from the germline V gene. The CDR3 has 13 residues.